What follows is one T cell receptor beta chain and its context. This sample was included in a study of cytomegalovirus exposure and HLA in healthy donors. Sequenced by immunoSEQ multiplex PCR; TCRdb stores in-frame clones only, minus some. The profile shows about 160,000 clones, roughly nine tenths of them singletons. The CDR3 loop spans 13 amino acids. V lost 3 bases to trimming and J lost 2 bases, with 9 bases between them. Germline V gene lookup returns CDR1 SGHRS and CDR2 YFSETQ. The chain is built from TRBV5-1 and TRBJ2-7; the D is unclear. The receptor comes from a woman in her 30s in good health and CMV-seronegative. The sample comprised PBMCs. CDR3 coding DNA: TGCGCCAGCAGCTCTTTGCCCACCTACGAGCAGTACTTC. It is translated as CASSSLPTYEQYF.